In this sample, the clone carrying this T cell receptor (beta chain) turned up many times. Its antigen is undetermined. 5'RACE with 10-nucleotide random UMIs produced the cDNA. Whenever a sequencing run was performed, it yielded over 190 million TCR-beta sequences from 15-18 subjects. TCRdb re-called the 5' RACE reads with MiXCR, one entry per CDR3 protein. The sample lists 20,000 to 25,000 distinct CDR3 sequences; 15% were seen once. Losses at the gene ends were 6 bases for V and 3 bases for J; bases not matched to a gene: 17. CDR3 length equals 18 residues. Germline-derived CDR1 and CDR2 are DFQATT and SNEGSKA (reference sequence). The data were taken from a study of neurological immune-mediated disorders. Study-wide findings and caveats: HTLV-1-associated myelopathy led in TCR clonal expansion, while multiple sclerosis ranked lowest, below healthy controls. No expanded-clone CDR3 amino acid sequence recurred across subjects, suggesting private TCR-beta repertoires.

This chain uses TRBV20-1 with TRBJ2-1, with 10 bases aligning to TRBD2. This TCR came from a female donor with HTLV-1-associated myelopathy (HAM/TSP). The sequenced sample was PBMCs. The CDR3 loop is CSAESVDLAGDLYNEQFF. CDR3 bases: TGCAGTGCCGAAAGCGTGGACCTAGCGGGGGATCTCTACAATGAGCAGTTCTTC.